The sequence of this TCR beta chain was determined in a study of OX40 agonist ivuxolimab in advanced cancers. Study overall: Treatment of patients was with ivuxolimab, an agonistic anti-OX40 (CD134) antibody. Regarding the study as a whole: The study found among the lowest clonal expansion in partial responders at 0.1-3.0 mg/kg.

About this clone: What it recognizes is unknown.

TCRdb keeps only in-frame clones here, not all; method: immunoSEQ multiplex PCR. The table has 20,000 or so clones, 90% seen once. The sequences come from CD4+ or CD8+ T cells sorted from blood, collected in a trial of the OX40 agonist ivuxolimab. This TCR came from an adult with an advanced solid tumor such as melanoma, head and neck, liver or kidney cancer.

CDR3 DNA: TGTGCCAGCAGCTTAGGGACAGGGGCCCTATACGAGCAGTACTTC. Its protein product is CASSLGTGALYEQYF. The chain joins TRBV7-2 to TRBJ2-7, with 9 bases matching TRBD1. V shed 1 base, J shed 4 bases, and the junction held 5 bases outside the gene matches. Per germline, CDR1 SGHTA and CDR2 FQGNSA. The CDR3 spans 15 residues.